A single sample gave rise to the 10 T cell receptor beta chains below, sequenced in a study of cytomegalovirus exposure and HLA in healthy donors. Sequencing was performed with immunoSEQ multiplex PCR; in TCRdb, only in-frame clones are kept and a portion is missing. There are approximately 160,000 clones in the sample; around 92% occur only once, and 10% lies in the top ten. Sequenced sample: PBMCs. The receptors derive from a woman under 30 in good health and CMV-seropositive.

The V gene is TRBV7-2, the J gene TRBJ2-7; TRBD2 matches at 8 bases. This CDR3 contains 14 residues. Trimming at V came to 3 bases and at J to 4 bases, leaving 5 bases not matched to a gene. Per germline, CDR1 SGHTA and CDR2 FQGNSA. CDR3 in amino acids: CASSFGIAGYEQYF. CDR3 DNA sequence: TGTGCCAGCAGCTTTGGTATAGCGGGGTACGAGCAGTACTTC. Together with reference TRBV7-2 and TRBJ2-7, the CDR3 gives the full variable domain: GAGVSQSPSNKVTEKGKDVELRCDPISGHTALYWYRQSLGQGLEFLIYFQGNSAPDKSGLPSDRFSAERTGGSVSTLTIQRTQQEDSAVYLCASSFGIAGYEQYFGPGTRLTVT.

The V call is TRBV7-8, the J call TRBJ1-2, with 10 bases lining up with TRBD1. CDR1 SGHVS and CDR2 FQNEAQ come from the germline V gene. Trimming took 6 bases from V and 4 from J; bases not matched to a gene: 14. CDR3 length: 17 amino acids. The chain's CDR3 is CASRGVWDRGGIYGYTF. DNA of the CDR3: TGTGCCAGCAGGGGAGTGTGGGACAGGGGTGGGATCTATGGCTACACCTTC.

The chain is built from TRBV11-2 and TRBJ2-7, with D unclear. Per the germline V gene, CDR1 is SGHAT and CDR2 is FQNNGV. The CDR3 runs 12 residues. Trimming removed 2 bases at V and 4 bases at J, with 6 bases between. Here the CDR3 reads CASSLWPYEQYF. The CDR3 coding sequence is TGTGCCAGCAGCTTATGGCCTTACGAGCAGTACTTC.

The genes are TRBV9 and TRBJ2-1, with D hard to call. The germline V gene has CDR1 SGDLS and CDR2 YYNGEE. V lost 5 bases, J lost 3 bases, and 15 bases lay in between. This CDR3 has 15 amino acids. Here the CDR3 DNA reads TGTGCCAGCAGTCCCATGGGCGTGAACTACAATGAGCAGTTCTTC. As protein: CASSPMGVNYNEQFF.

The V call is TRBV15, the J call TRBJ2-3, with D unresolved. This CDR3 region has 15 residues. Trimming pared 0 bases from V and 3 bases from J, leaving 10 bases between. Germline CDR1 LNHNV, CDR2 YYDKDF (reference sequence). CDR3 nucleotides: TGTGCCACCAGCAGAGATTATACTGAAACAGATACGCAGTATTTT. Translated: CATSRDYTETDTQYF.

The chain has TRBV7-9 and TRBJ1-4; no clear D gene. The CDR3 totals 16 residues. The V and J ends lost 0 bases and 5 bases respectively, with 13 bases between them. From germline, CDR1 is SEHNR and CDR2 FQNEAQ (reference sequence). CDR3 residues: CASSLAVGNFNEKLFF. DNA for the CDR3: TGTGCCAGCAGCTTAGCCGTCGGTAACTTCAATGAAAAACTGTTTTTT. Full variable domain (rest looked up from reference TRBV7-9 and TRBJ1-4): DTGVSQNPRHKITKRGQNVTFRCDPISEHNRLYWYRQTLGQGPEFLTYFQNEAQLEKSRLLSDRFSAERPKGSFSTLEIQRTEQGDSAMYLCASSLAVGNFNEKLFFGSGTQLSVL.

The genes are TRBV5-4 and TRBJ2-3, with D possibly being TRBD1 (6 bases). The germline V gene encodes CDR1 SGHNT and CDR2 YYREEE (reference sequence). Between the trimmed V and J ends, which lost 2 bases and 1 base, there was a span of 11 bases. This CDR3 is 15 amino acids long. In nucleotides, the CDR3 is TGTGCCAGCAGCTTCGAAGCAGGGGGCACAGATACGCAGTATTTT. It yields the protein CASSFEAGGTDTQYF.

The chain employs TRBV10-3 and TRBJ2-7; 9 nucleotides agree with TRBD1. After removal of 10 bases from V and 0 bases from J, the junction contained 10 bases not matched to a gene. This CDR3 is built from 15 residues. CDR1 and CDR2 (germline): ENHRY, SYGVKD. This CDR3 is CATRTGAISSYEQYF. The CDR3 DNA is TGTGCCACCAGGACAGGGGCTATTAGCTCCTACGAGCAGTACTTC.

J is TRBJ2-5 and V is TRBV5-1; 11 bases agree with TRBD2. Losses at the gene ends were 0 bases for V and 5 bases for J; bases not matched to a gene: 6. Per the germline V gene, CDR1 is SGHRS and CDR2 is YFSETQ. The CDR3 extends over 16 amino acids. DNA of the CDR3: TGCGCCAGCAGCTTGGGTACTAGCGGGAGTCATGAGACCCAGTACTTC. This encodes CASSLGTSGSHETQYF.

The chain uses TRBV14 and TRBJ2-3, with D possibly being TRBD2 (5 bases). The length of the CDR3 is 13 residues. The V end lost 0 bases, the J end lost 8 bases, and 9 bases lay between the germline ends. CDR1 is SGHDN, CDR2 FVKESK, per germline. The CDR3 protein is CASSQEGGPTQYF. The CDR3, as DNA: TGTGCCAGCAGCCAAGAAGGAGGTCCTACGCAGTATTTT.